The clone carrying this TCR beta chain was detected only once. The CDR3 is 13 residues long. Trimming cost V 5 bases and J 1 base, with 8 bases left between them. Germline V gene data show CDR1 as LNHDA and CDR2 as SQIVND (reference sequence). The data stem from a study of blood T cell repertoires in COVID-19. Overall study: There were acute and convalescent COVID-19 samples, and they came from the United States, Italy and Spain. T cells, B-cell-depleted T cells, or PBMCs supplied cDNA or gDNA.

Authors' analysis steps: By means of reference gene primer amplification, nucleated cell counts were estimated. The table came from immunoSEQ multiplex PCR; TCRdb's copy has only in-frame clones and leaves some out. V and J calls and clone size are those listed in that table; D and trimming were worked out from the DNA. The sample has 130,000 or so clones, about 84% seen once. The TCR sequence derives from a man in his 60s with acute or convalescent COVID-19. Input material: peripheral blood. This rearrangement joins TRBV19 to TRBJ2-5, with D perhaps TRBD2 (5 bases). Here the CDR3 reads CASSPRGQETQYF. The DNA for the CDR3 is TGTGCCAGTAGTCCCCGGGGCCAAGAGACCCAGTACTTC. The whole variable domain, filled in from reference TRBV19 and TRBJ2-5, reads DGGITQSPKYLFRKEGQNVTLSCEQNLNHDAMYWYRQDPGQGLRLIYYSQIVNDFQKGDIAEGYSVSREKKESFPLTVTSAQKNPTAFYLCASSPRGQETQYFGPGTRLLVL.